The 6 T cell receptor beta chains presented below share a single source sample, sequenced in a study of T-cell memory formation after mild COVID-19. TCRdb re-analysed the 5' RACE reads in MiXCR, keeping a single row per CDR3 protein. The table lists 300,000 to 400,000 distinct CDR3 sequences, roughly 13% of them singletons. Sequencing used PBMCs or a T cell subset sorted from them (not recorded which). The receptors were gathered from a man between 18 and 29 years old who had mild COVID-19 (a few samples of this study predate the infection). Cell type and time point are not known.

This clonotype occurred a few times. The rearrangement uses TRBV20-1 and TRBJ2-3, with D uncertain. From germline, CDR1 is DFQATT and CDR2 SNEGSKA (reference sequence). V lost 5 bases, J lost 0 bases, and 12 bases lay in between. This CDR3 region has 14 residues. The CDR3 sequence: CSAPLQTSTDTQYF. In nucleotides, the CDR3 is TGCAGTGCTCCCCTACAGACTAGCACAGATACGCAGTATTTT.

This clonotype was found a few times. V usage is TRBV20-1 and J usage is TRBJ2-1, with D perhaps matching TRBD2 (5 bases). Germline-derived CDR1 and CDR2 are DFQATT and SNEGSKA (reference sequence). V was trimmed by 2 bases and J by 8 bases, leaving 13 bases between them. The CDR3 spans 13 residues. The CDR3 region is CSARWGMEDEQFF. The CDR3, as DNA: TGCAGTGCTAGATGGGGTATGGAGGATGAGCAGTTCTTC.

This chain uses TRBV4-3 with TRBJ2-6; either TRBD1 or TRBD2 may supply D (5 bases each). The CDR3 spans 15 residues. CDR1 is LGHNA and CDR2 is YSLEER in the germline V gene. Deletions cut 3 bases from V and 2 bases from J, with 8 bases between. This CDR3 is CASSQGTAGANVLTF. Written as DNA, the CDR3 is TGCGCCAGCAGCCAGGGGACCGCTGGGGCCAACGTCCTGACTTTC.

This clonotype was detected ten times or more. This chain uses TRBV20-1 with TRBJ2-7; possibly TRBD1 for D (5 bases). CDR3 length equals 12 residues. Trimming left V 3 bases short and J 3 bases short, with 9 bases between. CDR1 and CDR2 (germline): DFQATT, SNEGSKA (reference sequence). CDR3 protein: CSASQGNYEQYV. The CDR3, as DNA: TGCAGTGCTAGTCAGGGAAACTACGAGCAGTACGTC.

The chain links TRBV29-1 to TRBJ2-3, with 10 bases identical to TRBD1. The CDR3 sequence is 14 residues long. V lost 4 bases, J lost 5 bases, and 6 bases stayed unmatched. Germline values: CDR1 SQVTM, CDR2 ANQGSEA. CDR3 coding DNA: TGCAGCGTTGTTGACAGGGGGCGCGGAGATACGCAGTATTTT. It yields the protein CSVVDRGRGDTQYF.

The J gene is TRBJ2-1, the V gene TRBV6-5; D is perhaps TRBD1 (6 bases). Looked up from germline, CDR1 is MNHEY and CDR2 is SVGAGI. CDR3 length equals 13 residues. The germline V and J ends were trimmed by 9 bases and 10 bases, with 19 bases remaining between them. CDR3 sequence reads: CASKGTGKGEQFF. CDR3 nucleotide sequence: TGTGCCAGTAAGGGAACAGGGAAGGGCGAGCAGTTCTTC.